The rows below give T cell receptor beta chains drawn from one sample of a study of shared clonotypes between healthy human individuals. The assay was immunoSEQ multiplex PCR, and TCRdb's table has in-frame clones only and misses some. The sample holds approximately 700,000 clones, about 80% seen once. Input material: memory CD4+ T cells sorted from blood. The receptors come from a woman in her 30s in good health. CDR3s include the opening cysteine and the closing phenylalanine or tryptophan. Fields, in order: clone size, D gene, J gene, V gene, CDR3 protein, CDR3 DNA. A D gene is named only where the DNA matches it firmly. Part of the rows lack a size; the others show once, few, many or a class for expanded clones.

-,-,TRBJ2-2,TRBV2,CASSEAQAFGGWTGELFF,TGTGCCAGCAGTGAAGCGCAGGCGTTCGGGGGTTGGACCGGGGAGCTGTTTTTT
-,-,TRBJ2-2,TRBV19,CATKGRGPNTGELFF,TGTGCCACCAAGGGCAGGGGCCCGAACACCGGGGAGCTGTTTTTT
-,TRBD1,TRBJ1-1,TRBV4-1,CASSQGQARANTEAFF,TGCGCCAGCAGCCAGGGACAGGCTCGGGCGAACACTGAAGCTTTCTTT
few,-,TRBJ2-3,TRBV27,CASSFKITDTQYF,TGTGCCAGCAGTTTCAAAATCACAGATACGCAGTATTTT
-,-,TRBJ1-4,TRBV28,CASRGHSGEKLFF,TGTGCCAGCCGGGGACACTCGGGGGAAAAACTGTTTTTT
-,TRBD1,TRBJ1-5,TRBV19,CASSPGTEAQPQHF,TGTGCCAGTAGTCCTGGGACAGAAGCTCAGCCCCAGCATTTT
-,TRBD1,TRBJ1-5,TRBV2,CASSDDRGFNQPQHF,TGTGCCAGCAGTGACGACAGGGGATTTAATCAGCCCCAGCATTTT
-,-,TRBJ2-2,TRBV15,CATSRGAGTGNTGELFF,TGTGCCACCAGCAGAGGTGCCGGGACGGGAAACACCGGGGAGCTGTTTTTT
few,-,TRBJ1-2,TRBV4-1,CASSQGTPYGGLGYTF,TGCGCCAGCAGCCAAGGCACCCCCTACGGGGGTCTGGGCTACACCTTC
-,-,TRBJ2-2,TRBV19,CASSSGLPNTGELFF,TGTGCCAGTAGTTCCGGACTACCGAACACCGGGGAGCTGTTTTTT
-,TRBD1,TRBJ2-1,TRBV5-1,CASSSGDRDANEQFF,TGCGCCAGCAGTTCGGGGGACAGGGACGCCAATGAGCAGTTCTTC
-,TRBD2,TRBJ2-7,TRBV19,CASSILSGEKRLEQYF,TGTGCCAGTAGTATCCTTAGCGGGGAGAAACGCCTCGAGCAGTACTTC
-,TRBD1,TRBJ1-1,TRBV27,CASSSGTGMTFF,TGTGCCAGCAGTTCCGGGACAGGGATGACTTTCTTT
-,-,TRBJ1-2,TRBV28,CASTGTAFYGYTF,TGTGCCAGCACTGGGACGGCGTTCTATGGCTACACCTTC
few,-,TRBJ1-4,TRBV7-9,CASSQGNSNEKLFF,TGTGCCAGCAGCCAGGGAAACTCTAATGAAAAACTGTTTTTT
few,-,TRBJ2-7,TRBV5-6,CASSLEGSRREQYF,TGTGCCAGCAGCTTGGAGGGGTCTCGGCGCGAGCAGTACTTC
-,-,TRBJ1-6,TRBV2,CATKVGNSPLHF,TGTGCCACCAAAGTAGGGAATTCACCCCTCCACTTT
-,TRBD1,TRBJ1-1,TRBV4-1,CASSQDRDRTMNTEAFF,TGCGCCAGCAGCCAAGACCGGGACAGGACTATGAACACTGAAGCTTTCTTT
-,TRBD2,TRBJ2-3,TRBV6-6,CASSQAGSGRTDTQYF,TGTGCCAGCAGTCAGGCGGGTAGCGGGAGGACAGATACGCAGTATTTT
-,TRBD2,TRBJ2-7,TRBV10-2,CASRPGLAATYEQYF,TGCGCCAGCAGACCGGGACTAGCGGCTACCTACGAGCAGTACTTC
few,-,TRBJ1-2,TRBV28,CASSLGFDTYPDF,TGTGCCAGCAGTTTAGGATTCGACACTTATCCCGACTTC
-,-,TRBJ2-7,TRBV18,CASSPRGLDEQYF,TGTGCCAGCTCACCACGGGGGCTCGACGAGCAGTACTTC
-,TRBD2,TRBJ2-7,TRBV5-1,CASSLGGGEQYF,TGCGCCAGCAGCCTTGGCGGGGGCGAGCAGTACTTC
-,TRBD2,TRBJ2-2,TRBV28,CASSDGLDTGELFF,TGTGCCAGCAGTGACGGACTAGACACCGGGGAGCTGTTTTTT
-,TRBD2,TRBJ2-1,TRBV28,CASRLAGRSYNEQFF,TGTGCCAGCAGGCTAGCGGGGCGCTCCTACAATGAGCAGTTCTTC
-,TRBD1,TRBJ1-2,TRBV6-1,CASSEALGQGIYGYTF,TGTGCCAGCAGTGAAGCGCTGGGACAGGGGATCTATGGCTACACCTTC